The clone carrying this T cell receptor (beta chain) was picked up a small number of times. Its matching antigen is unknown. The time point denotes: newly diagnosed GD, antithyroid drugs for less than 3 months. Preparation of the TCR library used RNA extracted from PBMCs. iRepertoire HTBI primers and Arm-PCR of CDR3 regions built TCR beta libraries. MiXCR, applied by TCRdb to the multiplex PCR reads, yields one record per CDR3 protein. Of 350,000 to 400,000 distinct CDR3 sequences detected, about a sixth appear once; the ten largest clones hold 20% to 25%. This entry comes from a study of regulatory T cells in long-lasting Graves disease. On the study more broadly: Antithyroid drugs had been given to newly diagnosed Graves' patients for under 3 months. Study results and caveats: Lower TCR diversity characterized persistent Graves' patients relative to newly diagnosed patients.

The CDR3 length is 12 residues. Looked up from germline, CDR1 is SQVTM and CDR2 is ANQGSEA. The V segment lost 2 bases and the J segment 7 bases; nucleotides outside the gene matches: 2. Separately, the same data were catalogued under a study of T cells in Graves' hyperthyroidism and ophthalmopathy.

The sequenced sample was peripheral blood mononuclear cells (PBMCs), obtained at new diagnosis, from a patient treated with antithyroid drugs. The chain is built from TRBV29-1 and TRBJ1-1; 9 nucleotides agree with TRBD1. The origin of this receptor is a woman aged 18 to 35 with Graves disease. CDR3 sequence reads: CSVETGGGEAFF. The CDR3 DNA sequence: TGCAGCGTTGAAACAGGGGGCGGTGAAGCTTTCTTT.